The clone carrying this T cell receptor (beta chain) was found a few times. Original processing notes: Estimated nucleated cell counts came from reference gene primer amplification. Assay: immunoSEQ multiplex PCR; the TCRdb copy retains only in-frame clones and omits some. V and J calls and clone size are as listed in that table; D and trimming were resolved from the DNA. This table has around 230,000 clones, 70% to 90% appearing once. Germline assignment: CDR1 SGHTA and CDR2 FQGNSA. The CDR3 covers 15 residues. The ends were cut back, 5 bases at V and 7 bases at J, with 18 bases in the middle. The data were taken from a study of blood T cell repertoires in COVID-19. Study-wide context: The United States, Italy and Spain were the sources of the acute and convalescent COVID-19 samples. Sample material is recorded as cDNA or gDNA derived from T cells, B-cell-depleted T cells, or PBMCs.

The rearrangement uses TRBV7-2 and TRBJ1-5; D not resolved. The sequencing sample was made of peripheral blood. This TCR derives from a woman in her 70s with active or convalescent COVID-19. The CDR3 loop reads CASSPGTGRLQPQHF. CDR3 bases: TGTGCCAGCAGCCCGGGAACGGGTCGCCTGCAGCCCCAGCATTTT.